This T cell receptor (beta chain) emerged from a study of shared clonotypes between healthy human individuals. Study-level findings and limits: With several donors compared, 4% to 5.5% of naive CD4 clonotypes were shared.

For this clone: What it recognizes is unknown.

Assay used: immunoSEQ multiplex PCR; TCRdb lists only in-frame clones, some missing. The sample holds roughly 1 million clones, roughly 75% seen once. Looked up from germline, CDR1 is MDHEN and CDR2 is SYDVKM. This CDR3 contains 12 residues. Trimming took 11 bases from V and 2 from J, leaving 12 bases between them. The V and J genes are TRBV28 and TRBJ1-2, with D tentatively TRBD1 (5 bases). The TCR was taken from a man in his late teens or twenties in good health. Sequencing was performed on memory CD4+ T cells sorted from blood. Subset specified: CD45RA-negative fraction. The CDR3 loop is CAGWGVNYGYTF. DNA of the CDR3: TGTGCCGGATGGGGGGTAAACTATGGCTACACCTTC.